Each of the 8 T cell receptor beta chains below was sequenced from the same sample in a study of vaccination effects on CD4 cells after COVID-19. What these receptors recognize is not known. Libraries were prepared by immunoSEQ multiplex PCR; TCRdb keeps only in-frame clonotypes and omits some of them. The sample has 70,000 or so clones; 73% are singletons. Using viral peptide pools, the ViraFEST assay grew out antigen-specific CD4+ T cells prior to sequencing. Cells that had been cultured for less than 13 days were the source of isolated CD4+ T cells. SARS-CoV-2 infected the person between March and December 2020, as confirmed by PCR. The material was CD4+ T cells from PBMCs cultured with HIV peptides, obtained before COVID-19 vaccination. The subset was: HIV-1 Nef peptide pool negative control/reference culture. The receptors were sampled from a human donor who had a prior SARS-CoV-2 infection.

The rearrangement joins TRBV11-2 to TRBJ2-1; 14 bases agree with TRBD2. V lost 5 bases, J lost 6 bases, and 3 bases stayed unmatched. The CDR3 length is 15 residues. Germline CDR1 reads SGHAT; CDR2 reads FQNNGV. The CDR3: CASSGGLAGVNEQFF. CDR3 in DNA: TGTGCCAGCAGCGGGGGACTAGCGGGGGTCAATGAGCAGTTCTTC.

This clone occurred a few times. The genes are TRBV7-9 and TRBJ1-5, with 7 bases that match TRBD1. CDR1 is SEHNR, CDR2 FQNEAQ, per germline (reference sequence). V trimming: 8 bases; J trimming: 4 bases; junction bases outside the gene matches: 5. This CDR3 spans 13 amino acids. CDR3 loop: CASQLQGNQPQHF. For the CDR3, the DNA is TGTGCCAGCCAATTACAGGGGAATCAGCCCCAGCATTTT. Together with reference TRBV7-9 and TRBJ1-5, the CDR3 gives the full variable domain: DTGVSQNPRHKITKRGQNVTFRCDPISEHNRLYWYRQTLGQGPEFLTYFQNEAQLEKSRLLSDRFSAERPKGSFSTLEIQRTEQGDSAMYLCASQLQGNQPQHFGDGTRLSIL.

The rearrangement uses TRBV2 and TRBJ2-3; tentative D call: TRBD2 (6 bases). Trimming took 6 bases from V and 5 from J, leaving 12 bases between them. This CDR3 is 13 amino acids long. The germline V gene encodes CDR1 SNHLY and CDR2 FYNNEI. This CDR3 is CASSQSGVDTQYF. In nucleotides, the CDR3 is TGTGCCAGCAGCCAATCGGGGGTAGATACGCAGTATTTT.

This clone was detected only once. This chain uses TRBV3-1 (or the pseudogene TRBV3-2) with TRBJ2-5; D assignment may be TRBD1 or TRBD2 (5 bases each). Germline V CDR1 and CDR2: LGHDT, YNNKEL (reference sequence). There are 13 residues in the CDR3. Trimming removed 0 bases at V and 13 bases at J, with 15 bases between. CDR3 region: CASSQDSGARVYF. CDR3 nucleotide sequence: TGTGCCAGCAGCCAAGATTCCGGGGCGCGGGTGTACTTC.

This chain links TRBV12-5 with TRBJ1-2; D perhaps matches TRBD1 (6 bases). CDR3 size: 17 residues. Germline CDR1 and CDR2: LGHNT and FRNRAP. Trimming removed 2 bases at V and 3 bases at J, with 19 bases between. CDR3 sequence: CASGLRVTGDIDYGYTF. The CDR3 DNA reads TGTGCTAGTGGTTTGAGGGTGACAGGAGATATCGACTATGGCTACACCTTC. The entire variable domain, with the rest obtained from reference TRBV12-5 and TRBJ1-2, is as follows: DARVTQTPRHKVTEMGQEVTMRCQPILGHNTVFWYRQTMMQGLELLAYFRNRAPLDDSGMPKDRFSAEMPDATLATLKIQPSEPRDSAVYFCASGLRVTGDIDYGYTFGSGTRLTVV.

This chain uses TRBV6-4 with TRBJ1-4, with D perhaps matching TRBD1 (5 bases). CDR3 size: 19 residues. Germline-derived CDR1 and CDR2 are MRHNA and SNTAGT. V dropped 4 bases and J dropped 7 bases, with 28 bases sitting between them. CDR3 loop: CASSGPIHRDPRRVEKLFF. The CDR3 DNA sequence: TGTGCCAGCAGTGGACCTATACACCGGGACCCTCGGAGGGTTGAAAAACTGTTTTTT.

This sequence joins TRBV19 and TRBJ1-1, with D possibly matching TRBD1 (6 bases). V was shortened by 4 bases and J by 5 bases, with 11 bases between the two germline ends. Germline assignment: CDR1 LNHDA and CDR2 SQIVND (reference sequence). This CDR3 comprises 13 residues. CDR3 bases: TGTGCCAGTAGTAACAGGGTCTGGACTGAAGCTTTCTTT. Protein product: CASSNRVWTEAFF.

The chain couples TRBV20-1 to TRBJ2-7; TRBD2 matches at 8 bases. J was trimmed by 6 bases and V by 4 bases; bases with no gene match: 5. The CDR3 has 12 residues. Germline V CDR1 and CDR2: DFQATT, SNEGSKA (reference sequence). The CDR3 spells CSATERETEQYF. In DNA, the CDR3 is TGCAGTGCTACTGAGCGGGAGACCGAGCAGTACTTC.